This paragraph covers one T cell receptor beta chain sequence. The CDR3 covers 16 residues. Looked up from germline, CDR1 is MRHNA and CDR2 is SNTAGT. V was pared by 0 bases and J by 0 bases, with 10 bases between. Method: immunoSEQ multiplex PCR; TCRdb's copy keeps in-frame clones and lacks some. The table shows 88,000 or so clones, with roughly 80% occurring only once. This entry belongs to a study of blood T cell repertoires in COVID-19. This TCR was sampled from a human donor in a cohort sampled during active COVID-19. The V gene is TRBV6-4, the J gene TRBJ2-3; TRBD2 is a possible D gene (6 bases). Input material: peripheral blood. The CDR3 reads CASSDSPSDSTDTQYF. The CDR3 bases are TGTGCCAGCAGTGACTCGCCTAGCGATAGCACAGATACGCAGTATTTT.